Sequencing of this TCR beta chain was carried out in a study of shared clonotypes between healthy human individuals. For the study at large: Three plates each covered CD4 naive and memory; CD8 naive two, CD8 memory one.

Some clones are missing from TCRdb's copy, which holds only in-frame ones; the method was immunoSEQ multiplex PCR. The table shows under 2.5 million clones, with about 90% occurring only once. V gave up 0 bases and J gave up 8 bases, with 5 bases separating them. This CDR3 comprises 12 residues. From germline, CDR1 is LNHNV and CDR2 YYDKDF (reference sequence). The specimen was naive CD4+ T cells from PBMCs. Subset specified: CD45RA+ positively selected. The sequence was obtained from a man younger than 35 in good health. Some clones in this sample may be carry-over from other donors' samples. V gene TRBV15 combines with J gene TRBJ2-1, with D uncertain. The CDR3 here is CATSRDRYEQFF. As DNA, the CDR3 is TGTGCCACCAGCAGAGATCGTTATGAGCAGTTCTTC.